This T cell receptor beta chain was found in a study of control samples from healthy donors and cancer patients. Profiling relied on immunoSEQ multiplex PCR, and the TCRdb table lists in-frame clones only, not all of them. The profile shows around 140,000 clones, about 90% of them singletons. This CDR3 has 13 residues. V dropped 5 bases and J dropped 2 bases, with 10 bases sitting between them. CDR1 is LGHDT and CDR2 is YNNKEL in the germline V gene (reference sequence). V is TRBV3-1 (or the pseudogene TRBV3-2) and J is TRBJ2-7; tentative D call: TRBD2 (6 bases). This receptor was identified in a man aged 50-59 years with head and neck cancer. Sequenced sample: PBMCs. CDR3 protein: CASSTGDPYEQYF. The CDR3 region has the DNA TGTGCCAGCAGCACGGGGGACCCCTACGAGCAGTACTTC.